The rows below give T cell receptor beta chains drawn from one sample of a study of regulatory T cells in long-lasting Graves disease. TCRdb called the multiplex PCR reads again in MiXCR, with one record for every CDR3 protein. The table shows about 290,000 distinct CDR3 sequences, with roughly a fifth occurring only once. Material: peripheral blood mononuclear cells (PBMCs), obtained when the disease was refractory, from a patient treated with antithyroid drugs. The source of these receptors is a female donor with Graves disease. Both conserved end residues are part of each CDR3. The D gene is left open where the match is weak. Not every row has a clone size; where given, it reads once, few, many or a size class.

d_gene: TRBD2; v_gene: TRBV29-1; abundance: -; j_gene: TRBJ2-1; CDR3aa: CSAGGTDPYNEQFF; CDR3nt: TGCAGCGCGGGAGGAACGGACCCGTACAATGAGCAGTTCTTC
d_gene: TRBD2; v_gene: TRBV20-1; abundance: -; j_gene: TRBJ2-7; CDR3aa: CSARGPGLASYEQYF; CDR3nt: TGCAGTGCTAGAGGCCCGGGACTAGCGAGTTACGAGCAGTACTTC
d_gene: -; v_gene: TRBV7-2; abundance: -; j_gene: TRBJ2-3; CDR3aa: CASSLAPGLGTDTQYF; CDR3nt: TGTGCCAGCAGCTTAGCCCCGGGTCTCGGCACAGATACGCAGTATTTT
d_gene: -; v_gene: TRBV3-1; abundance: few; j_gene: TRBJ2-5; CDR3aa: CASSQDETGETQYF; CDR3nt: TGTGCCAGCAGCCAAGACGAGACTGGAGAGACCCAGTACTTC
d_gene: -; v_gene: TRBV16; abundance: -; j_gene: TRBJ2-3; CDR3aa: CASSGVGPDTQYF; CDR3nt: TGTGCCAGCAGCGGAGTGGGACCAGATACGCAGTATTTT
d_gene: -; v_gene: TRBV30; abundance: -; j_gene: TRBJ1-4; CDR3aa: CAWSLGTGNEKLFF; CDR3nt: TGTGCCTGGAGTTTAGGAACAGGGAATGAAAAACTGTTTTTT
d_gene: -; v_gene: TRBV7-2; abundance: -; j_gene: TRBJ2-5; CDR3aa: CASSLRVASETQYF; CDR3nt: TGTGCCAGCAGCTTACGGGTAGCGTCAGAGACCCAGTACTTC
d_gene: -; v_gene: TRBV20-1; abundance: -; j_gene: TRBJ2-7; CDR3aa: CSATKGRISSYEQYF; CDR3nt: TGCAGTGCTACCAAAGGACGGATTAGCTCCTACGAGCAGTACTTC
d_gene: -; v_gene: TRBV29-1; abundance: few; j_gene: TRBJ2-7; CDR3aa: CSVGGAVWNEQYF; CDR3nt: TGCAGCGTTGGAGGGGCCGTCTGGAACGAGCAGTACTTC
d_gene: TRBD1; v_gene: TRBV12-3/TRBV12-4; abundance: few; j_gene: TRBJ2-4; CDR3aa: CASSNRGAEGIQYF; CDR3nt: TGTGCCAGCAGTAACAGGGGGGCAGAGGGCATTCAGTACTTC
d_gene: TRBD2; v_gene: TRBV2; abundance: -; j_gene: TRBJ2-1; CDR3aa: CASLKRTSGRDSYNEQFF; CDR3nt: TGTGCCAGCCTGAAAAGGACTAGCGGGAGAGACTCCTACAATGAGCAGTTCTTC
d_gene: -; v_gene: TRBV27; abundance: -; j_gene: TRBJ2-1; CDR3aa: CASSPGTNNEQFF; CDR3nt: TGTGCCAGCAGCCCCGGGACCAACAATGAGCAGTTCTTC
d_gene: -; v_gene: TRBV10-3; abundance: many; j_gene: TRBJ2-7; CDR3aa: CAISGPGIYEQYF; CDR3nt: TGTGCCATCAGTGGGCCCGGTATCTACGAGCAGTACTTC
d_gene: TRBD2; v_gene: TRBV4-1; abundance: -; j_gene: TRBJ2-2; CDR3aa: CASSQEPTGGLSLHTGELFF; CDR3nt: TGCGCCAGCAGCCAAGAGCCCACGGGGGGACTATCCCTGCACACCGGGGAGCTGTTTTTT
d_gene: TRBD2; v_gene: TRBV2; abundance: many; j_gene: TRBJ2-5; CDR3aa: CASSSLAGDGETQYF; CDR3nt: TGTGCCAGCAGTTCCTTAGCGGGAGACGGAGAGACCCAGTACTTC
d_gene: TRBD1; v_gene: TRBV5-1; abundance: many; j_gene: TRBJ1-1; CDR3aa: CASSWAGGGTEAFF; CDR3nt: TGCGCCAGCAGCTGGGCAGGGGGGGGGACTGAAGCTTTCTTT